A single T cell receptor beta chain is shown here with its context. Its antigen is undetermined. This specimen belongs to a study of OX40 agonist ivuxolimab in advanced cancers. Profiling relied on immunoSEQ multiplex PCR, and the TCRdb table lists in-frame clones only, not all of them. The data contain roughly 99,000 clones, about 91% of them singletons. Study results and caveats: Low normalized T-cell clonal expansion was additionally recorded for some nonresponders. Patients who responded partially at 0.1-3.0 mg/kg showed clonal expansion ranking among the lowest.

V was clipped by 7 bases and J by 4 bases, with 13 bases between them. This CDR3 comprises 13 residues. Germline CDR1 is SGDLS and CDR2 is YYNGEE. The V call is TRBV9, the J call TRBJ2-3; D unclear. This TCR was sampled from an adult with an advanced solid tumor such as melanoma, head and neck, liver or kidney cancer. Sequenced here: CD4+ or CD8+ T cells sorted from blood, sampled in a trial of the OX40 agonist ivuxolimab. The CDR3 loop is CASGKPPADTQYF. CDR3 sequence (DNA): TGTGCCAGCGGTAAGCCTCCGGCAGATACGCAGTATTTT.